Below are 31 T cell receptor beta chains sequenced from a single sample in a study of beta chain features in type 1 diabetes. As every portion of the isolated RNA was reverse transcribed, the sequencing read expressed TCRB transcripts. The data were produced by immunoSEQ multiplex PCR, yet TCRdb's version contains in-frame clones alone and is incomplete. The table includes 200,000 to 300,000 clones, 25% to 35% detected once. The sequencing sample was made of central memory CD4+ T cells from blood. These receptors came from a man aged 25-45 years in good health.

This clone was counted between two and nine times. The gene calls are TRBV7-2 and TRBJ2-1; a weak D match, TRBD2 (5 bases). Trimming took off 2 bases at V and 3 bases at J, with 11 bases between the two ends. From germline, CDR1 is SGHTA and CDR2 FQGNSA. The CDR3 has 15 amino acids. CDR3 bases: TGTGCCAGCAGCTTAAACCCTGCGGGCTACAATGAGCAGTTCTTC. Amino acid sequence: CASSLNPAGYNEQFF.

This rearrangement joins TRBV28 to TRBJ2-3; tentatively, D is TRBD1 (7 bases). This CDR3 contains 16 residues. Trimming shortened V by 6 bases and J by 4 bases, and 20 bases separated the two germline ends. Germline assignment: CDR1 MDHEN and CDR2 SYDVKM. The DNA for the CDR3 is TGTGCCAGCAGACCAGGGGGAGCGGGTTGGTCAGATACGCAGTATTTT. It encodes CASRPGGAGWSDTQYF.

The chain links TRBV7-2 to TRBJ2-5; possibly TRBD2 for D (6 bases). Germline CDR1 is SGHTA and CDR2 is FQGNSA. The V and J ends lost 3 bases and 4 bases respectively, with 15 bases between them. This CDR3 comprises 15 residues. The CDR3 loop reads CASSFYLAIGETQYF. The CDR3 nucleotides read TGTGCCAGCAGCTTCTACCTAGCGATTGGAGAGACCCAGTACTTC.

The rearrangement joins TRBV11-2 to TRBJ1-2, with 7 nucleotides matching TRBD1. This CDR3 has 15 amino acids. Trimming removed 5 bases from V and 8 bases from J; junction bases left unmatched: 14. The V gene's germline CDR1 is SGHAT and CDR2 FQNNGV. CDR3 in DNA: TGTGCCAGCAGCGCCCGTTCCCAGGGGGTTACGGGCTACACCTTC. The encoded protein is CASSARSQGVTGYTF.

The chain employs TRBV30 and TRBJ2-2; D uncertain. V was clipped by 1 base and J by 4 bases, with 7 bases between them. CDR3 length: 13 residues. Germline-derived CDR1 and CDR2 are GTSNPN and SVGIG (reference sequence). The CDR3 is CAWSEIGTGELFF. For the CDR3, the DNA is TGTGCCTGGAGTGAGATCGGCACCGGGGAGCTGTTTTTT.

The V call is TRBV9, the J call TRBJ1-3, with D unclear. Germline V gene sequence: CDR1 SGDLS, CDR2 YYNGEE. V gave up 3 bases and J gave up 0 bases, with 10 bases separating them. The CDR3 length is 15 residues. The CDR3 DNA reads TGTGCCAGCAGCGCCGGTGCGAGCTCTGGAAACACCATATATTTT. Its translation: CASSAGASSGNTIYF.

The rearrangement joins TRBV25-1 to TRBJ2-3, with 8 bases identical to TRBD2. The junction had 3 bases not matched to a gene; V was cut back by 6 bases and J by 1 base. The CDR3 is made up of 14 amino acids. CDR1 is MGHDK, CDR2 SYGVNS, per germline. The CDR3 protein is CASSPAGGTDTQYF. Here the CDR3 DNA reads TGTGCCAGCAGCCCAGCGGGGGGCACAGATACGCAGTATTTT.

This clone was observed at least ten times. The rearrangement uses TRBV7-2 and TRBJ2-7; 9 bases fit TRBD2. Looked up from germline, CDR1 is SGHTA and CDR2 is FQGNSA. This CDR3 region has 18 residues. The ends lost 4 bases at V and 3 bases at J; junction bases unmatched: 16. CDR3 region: CASSSPQSGGPSVYEQYF. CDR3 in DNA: TGTGCCAGCAGCTCCCCCCAAAGCGGGGGGCCATCAGTCTACGAGCAGTACTTC. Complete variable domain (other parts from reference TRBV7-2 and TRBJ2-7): GAGVSQSPSNKVTEKGKDVELRCDPISGHTALYWYRQSLGQGLEFLIYFQGNSAPDKSGLPSDRFSAERTGGSVSTLTIQRTQQEDSAVYLCASSSPQSGGPSVYEQYFGPGTRLTVT.

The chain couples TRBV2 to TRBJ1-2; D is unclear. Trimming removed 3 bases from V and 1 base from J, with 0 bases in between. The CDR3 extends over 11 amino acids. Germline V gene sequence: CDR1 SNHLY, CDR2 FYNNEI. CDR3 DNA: TGTGCCAGCAGTGATAACTATGGCTACACCTTC. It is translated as CASSDNYGYTF.

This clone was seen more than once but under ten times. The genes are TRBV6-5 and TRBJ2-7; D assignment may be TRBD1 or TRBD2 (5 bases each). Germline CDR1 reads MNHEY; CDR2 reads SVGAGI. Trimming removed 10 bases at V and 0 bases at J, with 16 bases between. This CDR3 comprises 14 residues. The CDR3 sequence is CATSPGTSSYEQYF. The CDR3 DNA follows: TGTGCCACCAGCCCCGGGACCAGCTCCTACGAGCAGTACTTC.

The CDR3 DNA reads TGTGCCAGCAGCTTAGCGGGGCCGAGCTCCTACGAGCAGTACTTC. Protein sequence: CASSLAGPSSYEQYF. The chain links TRBV7-2 to TRBJ2-7; D perhaps matches TRBD1 (5 bases). The CDR3 length is 15 residues. Germline V CDR1 and CDR2: SGHTA, FQGNSA. V was cut by 0 bases and J by 0 bases, with 9 bases left in between. The variable domain in full, completed from reference TRBV7-2 and TRBJ2-7, reads GAGVSQSPSNKVTEKGKDVELRCDPISGHTALYWYRQSLGQGLEFLIYFQGNSAPDKSGLPSDRFSAERTGGSVSTLTIQRTQQEDSAVYLCASSLAGPSSYEQYFGPGTRLTVT.

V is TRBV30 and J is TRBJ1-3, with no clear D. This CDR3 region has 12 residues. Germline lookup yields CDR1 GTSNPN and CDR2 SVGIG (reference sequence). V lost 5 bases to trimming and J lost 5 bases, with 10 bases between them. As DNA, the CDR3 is TGTGCCTGGGGCATGAGGCGAAACACCATATATTTT. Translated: CAWGMRRNTIYF.

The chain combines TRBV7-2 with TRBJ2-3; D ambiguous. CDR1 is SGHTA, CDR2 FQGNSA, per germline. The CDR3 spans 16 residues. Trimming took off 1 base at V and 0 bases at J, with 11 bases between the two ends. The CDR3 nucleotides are TGTGCCAGCAGCTTAGTCCGCCTTACTAGCACAGATACGCAGTATTTT. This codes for CASSLVRLTSTDTQYF.

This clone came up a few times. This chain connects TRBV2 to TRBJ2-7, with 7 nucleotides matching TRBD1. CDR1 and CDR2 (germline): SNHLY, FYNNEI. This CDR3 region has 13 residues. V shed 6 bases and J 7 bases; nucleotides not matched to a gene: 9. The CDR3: CASSSTGLGEQYF. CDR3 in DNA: TGTGCCAGCAGCTCGACAGGGTTAGGAGAGCAGTACTTC.

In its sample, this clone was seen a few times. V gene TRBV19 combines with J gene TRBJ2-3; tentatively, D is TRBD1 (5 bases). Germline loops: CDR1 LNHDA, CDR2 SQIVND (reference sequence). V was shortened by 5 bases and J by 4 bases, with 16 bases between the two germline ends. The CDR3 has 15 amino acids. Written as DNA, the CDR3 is TGTGCCAGTAGTCTGAGTAGGGGAAGCGCAGATACGCAGTATTTT. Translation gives CASSLSRGSADTQYF.

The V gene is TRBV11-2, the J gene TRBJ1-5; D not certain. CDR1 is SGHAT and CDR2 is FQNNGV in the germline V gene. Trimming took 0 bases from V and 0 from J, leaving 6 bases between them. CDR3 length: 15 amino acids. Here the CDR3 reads CASSLEARSNQPQHF. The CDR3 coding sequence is TGTGCCAGCAGCTTAGAGGCCCGTAGCAATCAGCCCCAGCATTTT. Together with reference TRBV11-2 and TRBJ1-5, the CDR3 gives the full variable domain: EAGVAQSPRYKIIEKRQSVAFWCNPISGHATLYWYQQILGQGPKLLIQFQNNGVVDDSQLPKDRFSAERLKGVDSTLKIQPAKLEDSAVYLCASSLEARSNQPQHFGDGTRLSIL.

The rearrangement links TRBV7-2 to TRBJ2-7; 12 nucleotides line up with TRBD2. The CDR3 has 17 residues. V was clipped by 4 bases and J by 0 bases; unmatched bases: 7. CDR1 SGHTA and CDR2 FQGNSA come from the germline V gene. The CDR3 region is CASSSKTSGSLSYEQYF. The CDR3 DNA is TGTGCCAGCAGCTCCAAGACTAGCGGGAGCCTCTCCTACGAGCAGTACTTC. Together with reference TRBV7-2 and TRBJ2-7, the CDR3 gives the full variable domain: GAGVSQSPSNKVTEKGKDVELRCDPISGHTALYWYRQSLGQGLEFLIYFQGNSAPDKSGLPSDRFSAERTGGSVSTLTIQRTQQEDSAVYLCASSSKTSGSLSYEQYFGPGTRLTVT.

The CDR3 here is CSAGERTEAFF. Written as DNA, the CDR3 is TGCAGTGCAGGGGAGCGTACTGAAGCTTTCTTT. The V call is TRBV20-1, the J call TRBJ1-1, with a weak D call TRBD1 (5 bases). CDR3 length equals 11 residues. The germline V gene has CDR1 DFQATT and CDR2 SNEGSKA (reference sequence). V was pared by 6 bases and J by 5 bases, with 10 bases between.

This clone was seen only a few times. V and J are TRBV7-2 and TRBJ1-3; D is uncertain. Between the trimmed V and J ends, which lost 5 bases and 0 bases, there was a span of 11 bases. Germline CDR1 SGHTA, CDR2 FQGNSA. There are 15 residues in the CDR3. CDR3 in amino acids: CASSPEKSSGNTIYF. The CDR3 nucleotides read TGTGCCAGCAGCCCAGAGAAGAGCTCTGGAAACACCATATATTTT. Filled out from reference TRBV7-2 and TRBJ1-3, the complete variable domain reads GAGVSQSPSNKVTEKGKDVELRCDPISGHTALYWYRQSLGQGLEFLIYFQGNSAPDKSGLPSDRFSAERTGGSVSTLTIQRTQQEDSAVYLCASSPEKSSGNTIYFGEGSWLTVV.

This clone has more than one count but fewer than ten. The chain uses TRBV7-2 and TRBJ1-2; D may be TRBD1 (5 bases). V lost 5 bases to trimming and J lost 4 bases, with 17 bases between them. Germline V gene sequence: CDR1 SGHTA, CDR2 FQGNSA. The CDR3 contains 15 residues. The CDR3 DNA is TGTGCCAGCAGCCGGGACCCCTTAAGTGGCTATGGCTACACCTTC. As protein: CASSRDPLSGYGYTF.

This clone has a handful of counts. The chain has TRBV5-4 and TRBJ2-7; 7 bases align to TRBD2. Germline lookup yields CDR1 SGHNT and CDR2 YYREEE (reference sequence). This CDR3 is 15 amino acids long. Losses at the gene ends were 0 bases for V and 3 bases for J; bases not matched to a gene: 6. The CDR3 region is CASSLEGGSHYEQYF. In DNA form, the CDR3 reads TGTGCCAGCAGCTTGGAAGGCGGGAGTCACTACGAGCAGTACTTC.

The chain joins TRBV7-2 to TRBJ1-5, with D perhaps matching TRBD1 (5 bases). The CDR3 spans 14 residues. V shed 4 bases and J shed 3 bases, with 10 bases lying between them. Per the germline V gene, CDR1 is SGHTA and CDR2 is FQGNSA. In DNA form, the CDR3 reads TGTGCCAGCAGCTCGGGACTTCTCAATCAGCCCCAGCATTTT. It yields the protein CASSSGLLNQPQHF.

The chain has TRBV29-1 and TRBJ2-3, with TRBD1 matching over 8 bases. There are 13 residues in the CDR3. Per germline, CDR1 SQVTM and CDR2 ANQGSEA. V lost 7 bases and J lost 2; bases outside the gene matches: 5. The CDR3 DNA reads TGCAGCGGACGACAGGGGTTCACAGATACGCAGTATTTT. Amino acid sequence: CSGRQGFTDTQYF.

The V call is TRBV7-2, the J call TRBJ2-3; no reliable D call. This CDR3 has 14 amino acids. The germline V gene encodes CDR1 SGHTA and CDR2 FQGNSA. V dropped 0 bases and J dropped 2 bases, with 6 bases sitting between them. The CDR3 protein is CASSLAGNTDTQYF. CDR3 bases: TGTGCCAGCAGCTTAGCTGGTAACACAGATACGCAGTATTTT. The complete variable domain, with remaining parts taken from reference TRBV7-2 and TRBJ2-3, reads GAGVSQSPSNKVTEKGKDVELRCDPISGHTALYWYRQSLGQGLEFLIYFQGNSAPDKSGLPSDRFSAERTGGSVSTLTIQRTQQEDSAVYLCASSLAGNTDTQYFGPGTRLTVL.

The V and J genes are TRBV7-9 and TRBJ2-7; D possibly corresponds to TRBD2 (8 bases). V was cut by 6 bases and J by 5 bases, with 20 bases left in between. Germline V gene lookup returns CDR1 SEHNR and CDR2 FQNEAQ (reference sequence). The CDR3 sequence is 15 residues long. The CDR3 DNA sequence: TGTGCCAGCAGACAGGGGAGCGGGAGAGGGGACGAGCAGTACTTC. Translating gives CASRQGSGRGDEQYF. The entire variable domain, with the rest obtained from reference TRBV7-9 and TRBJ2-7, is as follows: DTGVSQNPRHKITKRGQNVTFRCDPISEHNRLYWYRQTLGQGPEFLTYFQNEAQLEKSRLLSDRFSAERPKGSFSTLEIQRTEQGDSAMYLCASRQGSGRGDEQYFGPGTRLTVT.

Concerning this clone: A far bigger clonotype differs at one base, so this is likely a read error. The CDR3 DNA reads TGCAGCGTTTTTTCGCCACGTCTCCCAGAGACCCAGTACTTC. It yields the protein CSVFSPRLPETQYF. This rearrangement joins TRBV29-1 to TRBJ2-5; D gene uncertain. Germline CDR1 SQVTM, CDR2 ANQGSEA. V shed 5 bases and J shed 4 bases, with 17 bases lying between them. CDR3 length equals 14 residues.

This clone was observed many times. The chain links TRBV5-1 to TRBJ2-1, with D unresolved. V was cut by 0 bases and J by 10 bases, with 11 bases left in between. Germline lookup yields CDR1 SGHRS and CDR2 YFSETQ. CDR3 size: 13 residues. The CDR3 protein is CASSLGAEEEQFF. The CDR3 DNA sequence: TGCGCCAGCAGCTTGGGCGCAGAGGAGGAGCAGTTCTTC.

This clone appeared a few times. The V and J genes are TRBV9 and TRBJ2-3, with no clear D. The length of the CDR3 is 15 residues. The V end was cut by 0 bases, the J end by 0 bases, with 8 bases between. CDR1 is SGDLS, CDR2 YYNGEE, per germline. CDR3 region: CASSVVGLSTDTQYF. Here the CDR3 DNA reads TGTGCCAGCAGCGTAGTGGGCCTAAGCACAGATACGCAGTATTTT.

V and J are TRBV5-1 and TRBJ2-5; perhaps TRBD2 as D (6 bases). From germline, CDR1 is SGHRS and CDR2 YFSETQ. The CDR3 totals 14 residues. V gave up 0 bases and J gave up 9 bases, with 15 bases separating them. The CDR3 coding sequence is TGCGCCAGCAGCTTGGGACCGAACCCGGGGGCCCAGTACTTC. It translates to CASSLGPNPGAQYF.

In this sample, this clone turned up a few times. In DNA form, the CDR3 reads TGTGCCTGGAGCGGACAGGCCACAGATACGCAGTATTTT. Amino acids: CAWSGQATDTQYF. The V call is TRBV30, the J call TRBJ2-3; 7 bases line up with TRBD1. CDR3 length: 13 amino acids. Trimming cost V 3 bases and J 2 bases; bases outside gene matches: 2. Germline-derived CDR1 and CDR2 are GTSNPN and SVGIG (reference sequence).

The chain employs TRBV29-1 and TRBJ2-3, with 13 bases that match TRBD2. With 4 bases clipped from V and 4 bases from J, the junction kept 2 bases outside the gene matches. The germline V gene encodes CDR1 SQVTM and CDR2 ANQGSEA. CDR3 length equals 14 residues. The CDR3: CSVVGTSGADTQYF. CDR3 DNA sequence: TGCAGCGTTGTGGGGACTAGCGGGGCAGATACGCAGTATTTT.